The rows below give T cell receptor beta chains drawn from one sample of a study of cytomegalovirus exposure and HLA in healthy donors. The assay was immunoSEQ multiplex PCR, and TCRdb's table has in-frame clones only and misses some. The repertoire includes about 140,000 clones, roughly 80% of them detected once, and under 7.5% sits in the top ten. The source material was PBMCs. The receptors here all came from a man aged 35-49 years in good health and CMV-seropositive. Both conserved end residues are part of each CDR3. A D gene is named only where the DNA matches it firmly. Clone size is not always given. Where it is, it says once, few, many or a class for expanded clones.

V,J,length,D,size,CDR3,DNA
TRBV7-9,TRBJ1-4,12,.,once,CASSGLGEKLFF,TGTGCCAGCAGCGGGCTGGGTGAAAAACTGTTTTTT
TRBV6-1,TRBJ1-1,16,TRBD1,.,CASSALSDRVVTEAFF,TGTGCCAGCAGTGCTCTCTCCGACAGGGTAGTGACTGAAGCTTTCTTT
TRBV19,TRBJ2-7,15,TRBD1,once,CASRPGQGASYEQYF,TGTGCCAGTAGACCGGGACAGGGGGCATCCTACGAGCAGTACTTC
TRBV19,TRBJ1-5,12,TRBD1,once,CASSQGGGPQHF,TGTGCCAGTAGTCAGGGGGGAGGGCCCCAGCATTTT
TRBV29-1,TRBJ1-2,13,.,.,CSVEADFTPGYTF,TGCAGCGTTGAAGCCGATTTTACACCGGGCTACACCTTC
TRBV7-8,TRBJ1-2,15,TRBD1,once,CASSARQGPSYGYTF,TGTGCCAGCAGCGCCCGACAGGGCCCTAGCTATGGCTACACCTTC
TRBV19,TRBJ2-7,22,TRBD1,.,CASSRQGATSRASEGPTYEQYF,TGTGCCAGTAGTAGACAGGGGGCTACCTCCCGGGCCTCGGAGGGGCCTACCTACGAGCAGTACTTC
TRBV4-1,TRBJ2-7,14,TRBD1,.,CASSSTGTVYEQYF,TGCGCCAGCAGCTCAACAGGGACAGTCTACGAGCAGTACTTC
TRBV28,TRBJ1-1,17,.,.,CASSFSPGVRVNTEAFF,TGTGCCAGCAGTTTCTCGCCAGGGGTGCGGGTGAACACTGAAGCTTTCTTT
TRBV29-1,TRBJ2-5,13,.,.,CSVEGEVGETQYF,TGCAGCGTTGAGGGGGAGGTGGGGGAGACCCAGTACTTC
TRBV4-1,TRBJ2-1,11,.,.,CASRGYNEQFF,TGCGCCAGCCGGGGGTACAATGAGCAGTTCTTC
TRBV28,TRBJ1-5,16,TRBD1,.,CASSPTQGQGRQPQHF,TGTGCCAGCAGTCCAACCCAGGGACAGGGAAGGCAGCCCCAGCATTTT
TRBV4-2,TRBJ1-4,16,TRBD1,.,CASSPEPGGTNEKLFF,TGTGCCAGCAGCCCCGAGCCAGGGGGAACCAATGAAAAACTGTTTTTT
TRBV6-5,TRBJ1-6,15,TRBD1,.,CASSRQGGAYSPLHF,TGTGCCAGCAGTAGACAGGGGGGCGCATATTCACCCCTCCACTTT
TRBV19,TRBJ1-1,17,.,.,CASSILTPSGANTEAFF,TGTGCCAGTAGTATCCTGACACCCTCGGGAGCGAACACTGAAGCTTTCTTT
TRBV10-1,TRBJ2-5,13,.,.,CASSYDSQETQYF,TGCGCCAGCAGTTATGACTCGCAAGAGACCCAGTACTTC
TRBV7-8,TRBJ1-1,15,TRBD1,.,CASSPPGQWATEAFF,TGTGCCAGCAGCCCTCCGGGACAGTGGGCCACTGAAGCTTTCTTT
TRBV19,TRBJ2-7,14,.,once,CASSLGLSSYEQYF,TGTGCCAGTAGCCTCGGACTGTCCTCCTACGAGCAGTACTTC
TRBV2,TRBJ1-2,19,.,.,CASSPKLVRVGLEADGYTF,TGTGCCAGCAGTCCTAAATTGGTGAGGGTTGGCCTTGAAGCTGATGGCTACACCTTC
TRBV11-2,TRBJ1-1,14,TRBD1,.,CASSIDRVNTEAFF,TGTGCCAGCAGCATTGACAGGGTGAACACTGAAGCTTTCTTT
TRBV6-1,TRBJ2-2,14,.,.,CASINRSPTGELFF,TGTGCCAGCATAAACAGGAGTCCCACCGGGGAGCTGTTTTTT
TRBV27,TRBJ2-7,12,.,.,CASSLGVGEQYF,TGTGCCAGCAGTTTGGGCGTAGGCGAGCAGTACTTC
TRBV4-3,TRBJ1-4,15,.,.,CASSQDHTGTEKLFF,TGCGCCAGCAGCCAAGATCATACAGGGACTGAAAAACTGTTTTTT
TRBV5-1,TRBJ2-1,14,TRBD2,.,CASSLQTSGSWQFF,TGCGCCAGCAGCTTACAAACTAGCGGGAGTTGGCAGTTCTTC
TRBV19,TRBJ2-7,15,.,few,CASSKNRASSYEQYF,TGTGCCAGTAGTAAAAACAGGGCTAGCTCCTACGAGCAGTACTTC
TRBV5-5,TRBJ1-5,18,.,.,CASRMGAGGLGANQPQHF,TGTGCCAGCAGAATGGGTGCCGGGGGGCTCGGCGCCAATCAGCCCCAGCATTTT
TRBV5-6,TRBJ2-7,16,TRBD1,.,CASSLRPDRVVYEQYF,TGTGCCAGCAGCTTGAGGCCGGACAGGGTAGTCTACGAGCAGTACTTC
TRBV27,TRBJ1-3,15,.,.,CASSLYGKTGNTIYF,TGTGCCAGCAGTTTATACGGGAAGACTGGAAACACCATATATTTT
TRBV6-5,TRBJ1-3,14,.,few,CASTPRVGGNTIYF,TGTGCCAGCACGCCCAGGGTGGGAGGAAACACCATATATTTT
TRBV30,TRBJ1-3,13,.,few,CAWRWRSGNTIYF,TGTGCCTGGAGATGGAGATCTGGAAACACCATATATTTT
TRBV6-5,TRBJ1-1,13,TRBD1,.,CASSETGGAETFF,TGTGCCAGCAGTGAGACAGGGGGGGCGGAAACTTTCTTT
TRBV6-5,TRBJ1-1,12,.,.,CASRQGGTEAFF,TGTGCCAGCAGGCAGGGTGGCACTGAAGCTTTCTTT
TRBV5-1,TRBJ2-1,17,TRBD2,.,CASSLRLAGGAHNEQFF,TGCGCCAGCAGCTTGCGTCTAGCGGGGGGTGCCCACAATGAGCAGTTCTTC
TRBV7-2,TRBJ1-2,13,.,.,CASSLVSVPGYTF,TGTGCCAGCAGCTTAGTATCGGTCCCTGGCTACACCTTC
TRBV5-1,TRBJ2-3,14,.,.,CASSSSGGWDTQYF,TGCGCCAGCAGCTCATCTGGGGGCTGGGATACGCAGTATTTT
TRBV6-5,TRBJ1-5,13,.,.,CASSTGPGQPQHF,TGTGCCAGCAGTACAGGGCCCGGTCAGCCCCAGCATTTT
TRBV6-1,TRBJ2-7,19,TRBD1,.,CASSAPVGTGGPISYEQYF,TGTGCCAGCAGTGCCCCCGTGGGGACAGGGGGTCCTATTTCCTACGAGCAGTACTTC
TRBV15,TRBJ1-4,16,.,.,CATSRDQTATNEKLFF,TGTGCCACCAGCAGAGATCAGACAGCAACTAATGAAAAACTGTTTTTT
TRBV29-1,TRBJ1-2,13,.,.,CSALGGENYGYTF,TGCAGCGCCTTGGGAGGGGAGAACTATGGCTACACCTTC
TRBV7-9,TRBJ2-7,11,.,few,CASSPLYEQYF,TGTGCCAGCAGCCCTCTCTACGAGCAGTACTTC
TRBV6-5,TRBJ1-1,14,.,.,CASSYRGGPDEAFF,TGTGCCAGCAGTTACCGGGGGGGGCCGGACGAAGCTTTCTTT